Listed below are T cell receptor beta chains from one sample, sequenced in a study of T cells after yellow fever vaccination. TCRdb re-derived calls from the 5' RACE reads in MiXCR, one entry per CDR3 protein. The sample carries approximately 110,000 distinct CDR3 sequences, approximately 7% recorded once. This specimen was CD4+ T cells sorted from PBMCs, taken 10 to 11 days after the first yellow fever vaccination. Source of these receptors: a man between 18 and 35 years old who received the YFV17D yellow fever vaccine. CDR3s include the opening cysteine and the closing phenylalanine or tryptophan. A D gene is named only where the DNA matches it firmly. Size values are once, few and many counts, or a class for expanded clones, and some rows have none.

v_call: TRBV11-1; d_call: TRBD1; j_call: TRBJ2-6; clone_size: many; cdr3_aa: CASSLAGTGPYGANVLTF; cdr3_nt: TGTGCCAGCAGCTTAGCGGGGACAGGGCCCTATGGGGCCAACGTCCTGACTTTC
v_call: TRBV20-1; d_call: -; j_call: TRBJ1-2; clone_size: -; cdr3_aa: CSALGRYGYTF; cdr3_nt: TGCAGTGCTCTAGGGCGGTATGGCTACACCTTC
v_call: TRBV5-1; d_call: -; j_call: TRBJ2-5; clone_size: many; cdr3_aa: CASSLATNQETQYF; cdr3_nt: TGCGCCAGCAGCTTAGCCACCAACCAAGAGACCCAGTACTTC
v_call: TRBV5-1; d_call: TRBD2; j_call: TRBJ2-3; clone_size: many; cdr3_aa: CASSSTTTTSGPTDTQYF; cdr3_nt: TGCGCCAGCAGCTCCACCACCACGACTAGCGGACCCACAGATACGCAGTATTTT
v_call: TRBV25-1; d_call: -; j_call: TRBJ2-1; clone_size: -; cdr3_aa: CASGPGLPRSEQFF; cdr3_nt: TGTGCCAGCGGCCCCGGGCTCCCGCGGAGTGAGCAGTTCTTC
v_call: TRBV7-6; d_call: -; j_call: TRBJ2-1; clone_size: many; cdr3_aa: CASSSAISSYNEQFF; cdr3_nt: TGTGCCAGCAGCTCGGCGATTAGCTCCTACAATGAGCAGTTCTTC
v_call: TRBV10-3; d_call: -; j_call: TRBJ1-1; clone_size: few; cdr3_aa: CAIIGQMGTVAFF; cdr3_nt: TGTGCCATCATTGGACAAATGGGGACGGTAGCTTTCTTT
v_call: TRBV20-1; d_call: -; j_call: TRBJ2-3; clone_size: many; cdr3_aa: CSARPGGHTDTQYF; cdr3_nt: TGCAGTGCGCGCCCGGGGGGCCACACAGATACGCAGTATTTT
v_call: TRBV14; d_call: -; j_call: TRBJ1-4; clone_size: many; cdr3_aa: CASSQVAGASNEKLFF; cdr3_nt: TGTGCCAGCAGCCAAGTAGCAGGGGCGTCTAATGAAAAACTGTTTTTT
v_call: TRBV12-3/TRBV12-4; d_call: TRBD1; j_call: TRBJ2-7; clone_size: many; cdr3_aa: CASSSGTGIYEQYF; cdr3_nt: TGTGCCAGCAGTTCGGGGACAGGGATCTACGAGCAGTACTTC